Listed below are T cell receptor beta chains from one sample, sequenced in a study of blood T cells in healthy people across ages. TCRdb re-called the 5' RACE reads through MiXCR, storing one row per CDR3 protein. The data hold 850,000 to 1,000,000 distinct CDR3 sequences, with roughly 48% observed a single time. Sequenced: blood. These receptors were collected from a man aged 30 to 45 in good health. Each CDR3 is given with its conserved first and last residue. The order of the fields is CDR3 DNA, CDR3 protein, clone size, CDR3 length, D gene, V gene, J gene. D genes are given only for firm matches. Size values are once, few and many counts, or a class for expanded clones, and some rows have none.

CDR3nt: TGTGCCAGTTCCCTAGCCTTTCAAGAGACCCAGTACTTC
CDR3aa: CASSLAFQETQYF
abundance: many
len: 13
d_gene: -
v_gene: TRBV7-8
j_gene: TRBJ2-5

CDR3nt: TGTGCCACCAGCAACAGACAGGGGATGAACACTGAAGCTTTCTTT
CDR3aa: CATSNRQGMNTEAFF
abundance: -
len: 15
d_gene: TRBD1
v_gene: TRBV15
j_gene: TRBJ1-1

CDR3nt: TGTGCCAGCAGCCAGGACAGGGGTCGTCGCAATCAGCCCCAGCATTTT
CDR3aa: CASSQDRGRRNQPQHF
abundance: few
len: 16
d_gene: TRBD1
v_gene: TRBV7-9
j_gene: TRBJ1-5

CDR3nt: TGTGCCAGCAGTTACTCGATTTCTGGCGGGGATAAGTTCGAGCAGTACTTC
CDR3aa: CASSYSISGGDKFEQYF
abundance: -
len: 17
d_gene: -
v_gene: TRBV6-6
j_gene: TRBJ2-7

CDR3nt: TGCAGTGCTAGAACCCCCGGACTCCAAGAGACCCAGTACTTC
CDR3aa: CSARTPGLQETQYF
abundance: -
len: 14
d_gene: -
v_gene: TRBV20-1
j_gene: TRBJ2-5

CDR3nt: TGTGCCAGCAGTTCCCTCCTGAGGGGCACAGATACGCAGTATTTT
CDR3aa: CASSSLLRGTDTQYF
abundance: -
len: 15
d_gene: -
v_gene: TRBV27
j_gene: TRBJ2-3

CDR3nt: TGTGCCAGCAGCCCCCGACGGGTCATCAATGAGCAGTTCTTC
CDR3aa: CASSPRRVINEQFF
abundance: few
len: 14
d_gene: -
v_gene: TRBV3-1
j_gene: TRBJ2-1

CDR3nt: TGTGCCAGCAGCCCGTACCCCGATTATACAGATACGCAGTATTTT
CDR3aa: CASSPYPDYTDTQYF
abundance: -
len: 15
d_gene: -
v_gene: TRBV12-3/TRBV12-4
j_gene: TRBJ2-3

CDR3nt: TGCGCCAGCAGCCAAGATTCAGCCAGGAGCGATACGCAGTATTTT
CDR3aa: CASSQDSARSDTQYF
abundance: many
len: 15
d_gene: -
v_gene: TRBV4-1
j_gene: TRBJ2-3

CDR3nt: TGTGCCAGCAGCACAAACAGGGGCCCCTACGAGCAGTACTTC
CDR3aa: CASSTNRGPYEQYF
abundance: few
len: 14
d_gene: TRBD1
v_gene: TRBV7-2
j_gene: TRBJ2-7

CDR3nt: TGCAGCGTTGAAGATTGGGGACAGGGGAACTATGGCTACACCTTC
CDR3aa: CSVEDWGQGNYGYTF
abundance: few
len: 15
d_gene: TRBD1
v_gene: TRBV29-1
j_gene: TRBJ1-2

CDR3nt: TGTGCCAGCAGGTACTCGGACAGGAACACTGAAGCTTTCTTT
CDR3aa: CASRYSDRNTEAFF
abundance: few
len: 14
d_gene: -
v_gene: TRBV3-1
j_gene: TRBJ1-1

CDR3nt: TGTGCCAGCAGCCAAGAACCGGGCAGAGAGACTGAGCAGTACTTC
CDR3aa: CASSQEPGRETEQYF
abundance: -
len: 15
d_gene: -
v_gene: TRBV4-2
j_gene: TRBJ2-7

CDR3nt: TGTGCCAGCAGCCCCCGGACAGGGGGAACAGGGTACGAGCAGTACTTC
CDR3aa: CASSPRTGGTGYEQYF
abundance: many
len: 16
d_gene: TRBD1
v_gene: TRBV11-2
j_gene: TRBJ2-7

CDR3nt: TGTGCCAGCAGTCCCGGAACAGTTCCTAATGAAAAACTGTTTTTT
CDR3aa: CASSPGTVPNEKLFF
abundance: -
len: 15
d_gene: -
v_gene: TRBV27
j_gene: TRBJ1-4

CDR3nt: TGCAGCGTTGGAGGGACTGTGACAGATACGCAGTATTTT
CDR3aa: CSVGGTVTDTQYF
abundance: few
len: 13
d_gene: -
v_gene: TRBV29-1
j_gene: TRBJ2-3

CDR3nt: TGTGCCAGCAGAGAAGGACAGGGGGCGGTTTATGAGCAGTTCTTC
CDR3aa: CASREGQGAVYEQFF
abundance: few
len: 15
d_gene: TRBD1
v_gene: TRBV12-3/TRBV12-4
j_gene: TRBJ2-1

CDR3nt: TGTGCCAGCAGACGGACAGGGGGACAAGAGACCCAGTACTTC
CDR3aa: CASRRTGGQETQYF
abundance: few
len: 14
d_gene: TRBD1
v_gene: TRBV6-2/TRBV6-3
j_gene: TRBJ2-5

CDR3nt: TGTGCCAGCAGCTTATGGGGCTCGAACACTGAAGCTTTCTTT
CDR3aa: CASSLWGSNTEAFF
abundance: -
len: 14
d_gene: -
v_gene: TRBV7-9
j_gene: TRBJ1-1

CDR3nt: TGTGCCAGCTCACCTGTGGCAGGGGGCCGTAACAATGAGCAGTTCTTC
CDR3aa: CASSPVAGGRNNEQFF
abundance: -
len: 16
d_gene: TRBD1
v_gene: TRBV18
j_gene: TRBJ2-1

CDR3nt: TGTGCCACCGGCCGCCGGGACAGGGGTCATGGCTACACCTTC
CDR3aa: CATGRRDRGHGYTF
abundance: few
len: 14
d_gene: TRBD1
v_gene: TRBV6-2/TRBV6-3
j_gene: TRBJ1-2

CDR3nt: TGTGCCAGCAGCAAAGAGTCCCCGGTAGTCGAGCAGTACTTC
CDR3aa: CASSKESPVVEQYF
abundance: once
len: 14
d_gene: -
v_gene: TRBV21-1
j_gene: TRBJ2-7

CDR3nt: TGTGCCTGGAGTGTCGCAGGGGCCTACAATGAGCAGTTCTTC
CDR3aa: CAWSVAGAYNEQFF
abundance: -
len: 14
d_gene: -
v_gene: TRBV30
j_gene: TRBJ2-1

CDR3nt: TGTGCCATCAGTGCGGGACAGCTCTACGAGCAGTACTTC
CDR3aa: CAISAGQLYEQYF
abundance: -
len: 13
d_gene: TRBD1
v_gene: TRBV10-3
j_gene: TRBJ2-7

CDR3nt: TGTGCCAGCAGTTCCTGGACAGGGGCAAGGTCAGATACGCAGTATTTT
CDR3aa: CASSSWTGARSDTQYF
abundance: once
len: 16
d_gene: TRBD1
v_gene: TRBV12-3/TRBV12-4
j_gene: TRBJ2-3

CDR3nt: TGTGCCAGCAGTTTAGGGACAGACAAAAACATTCAGTACTTC
CDR3aa: CASSLGTDKNIQYF
abundance: once
len: 14
d_gene: TRBD1
v_gene: TRBV6-5
j_gene: TRBJ2-4